In its sample, the clone carrying this T cell receptor (beta chain) was seen many times. Germline V gene lookup returns CDR1 MGHDK and CDR2 SYGVNS. Trimming at V came to 3 bases and at J to 3 bases, leaving 8 bases not matched to a gene. The CDR3 length is 17 residues. The data were taken from a study of Graves' ophthalmopathy and Graves' hyperthyroidism. Across the study: Before any treatment, peripheral blood was taken at the initial diagnosis.

Using RNA transcripts, the TCR beta CDR3 regions were amplified. RT-PCR in the first round used HTBI primers; a second-round multiplex PCR followed. Using its own MiXCR run on the multiplex PCR reads, TCRdb lists one record per CDR3 protein. Among a few hundred thousand distinct CDR3 sequences listed, around a fifth were seen once. V and J are TRBV25-1 and TRBJ2-3, with TRBD2 identical over 11 bases. The source material was peripheral blood. This sequence was found in a woman between 18 and 29 years old with stable Graves' hyperthyroidism. The CDR3 DNA follows: TGTGCCAGCAGTGACGGCCTAGCGGGAGGTCAGACAGATACGCAGTATTTT. Encoded protein: CASSDGLAGGQTDTQYF.